The rows below give T cell receptor beta chains drawn from one sample of a study of blood T cells in healthy people across ages. In TCRdb, the 5' RACE reads were re-called with MiXCR into one record per CDR3 protein. Here the sample spans more than 800,000 distinct CDR3 sequences, 40% to 55% being singletons. The specimen was blood. These receptors came from a woman aged 55 to 70 in good health. Each CDR3 is given with its conserved first and last residue. D genes are given only for firm matches. A row's size may be missing; if present it is once, few, many or a size class.

size	V	D	J	length	CDR3	DNA
few	TRBV28	NA	TRBJ2-7	15	CASSLRFDSPYEQYF	TGTGCCAGCAGTTTAAGGTTCGACAGCCCCTACGAGCAGTACTTC
NA	TRBV7-9	TRBD2	TRBJ2-3	16	CASSLTSGIFPDTQYF	TGTGCCAGCAGCCTAACTAGCGGGATATTCCCAGATACGCAGTATTTT
NA	TRBV12-3/TRBV12-4	TRBD2	TRBJ2-7	16	CASSLTLAGAAYEQYF	TGTGCCAGCAGTTTAACACTAGCGGGAGCTGCCTACGAGCAGTACTTC
few	TRBV30	NA	TRBJ2-7	11	CAWSLVNEQYF	TGTGCCTGGAGTTTGGTGAACGAGCAGTACTTC
NA	TRBV6-2/TRBV6-3	NA	TRBJ1-1	11	CASSATTEAFF	TGTGCCAGCAGCGCCACGACTGAAGCTTTCTTT
NA	TRBV2	NA	TRBJ2-7	13	CASSPKIWHEQYF	TGTGCCAGCAGCCCTAAGATCTGGCACGAGCAGTACTTC
NA	TRBV10-3	NA	TRBJ1-6	13	CAISAAYNSPLHF	TGTGCCATCAGTGCAGCGTATAATTCACCCCTCCACTTT
NA	TRBV5-6	NA	TRBJ2-7	16	CASSLAGGGRYYEQYF	TGTGCCAGCAGCTTGGCCGGGGGTGGGAGGTACTACGAGCAGTACTTC
few	TRBV10-3	TRBD2	TRBJ2-1	16	CAISGWTSGIYNEQFF	TGTGCCATCAGTGGGTGGACTAGCGGGATCTACAATGAGCAGTTCTTC
NA	TRBV6-1	NA	TRBJ2-1	16	CASSDSGQNYYNEQFF	TGTGCCAGCAGTGACTCCGGACAGAATTATTACAATGAGCAGTTCTTC
NA	TRBV29-1	NA	TRBJ2-1	11	CSVELAGEQFF	TGCAGCGTGGAACTAGCCGGTGAGCAGTTCTTC
NA	TRBV7-9	NA	TRBJ2-3	14	CASTFEGNTDTQYF	TGTGCCAGCACCTTTGAGGGGAACACAGATACGCAGTATTTT
NA	TRBV27	NA	TRBJ2-7	14	CASSSVSGSYEQYF	TGTGCCAGCAGTTCCGTCAGCGGATCCTACGAGCAGTACTTC
NA	TRBV11-2	NA	TRBJ2-3	15	CASSSRTESTDTQYF	TGTGCCAGCAGCTCCCGCACAGAGAGCACAGATACGCAGTATTTT
few	TRBV4-1	NA	TRBJ1-6	16	CASSQEGTGRNSPLHF	TGCGCCAGCAGCCAAGAAGGTACAGGGAGAAATTCACCCCTCCACTTT
NA	TRBV28	NA	TRBJ1-2	14	CASSSEQPNYGYTF	TGTGCCAGCAGTTCGGAACAGCCTAACTATGGCTACACCTTC
few	TRBV27	TRBD1	TRBJ1-5	15	CASSRQGGSNQPQHF	TGTGCCAGCAGTCGCCAGGGGGGGTCCAATCAGCCCCAGCATTTT
NA	TRBV5-1	TRBD2	TRBJ2-1	17	CASSLGLAGDPYNEQFF	TGCGCCAGCAGCCTCGGGTTAGCGGGAGACCCCTACAATGAGCAGTTCTTC
NA	TRBV20-1	NA	TRBJ1-5	15	CSASLGSGRNQPQHF	TGCAGTGCTAGCCTTGGCTCTGGGCGCAATCAGCCCCAGCATTTT
few	TRBV10-2	NA	TRBJ2-4	16	CASSEPTISAKNIQYF	TGCGCCAGCAGTGAGCCTACCATCTCAGCCAAAAACATTCAGTACTTC
NA	TRBV12-3/TRBV12-4	NA	TRBJ2-5	12	CASRQVAETQYF	TGTGCCAGCAGGCAAGTCGCGGAGACCCAGTACTTC
NA	TRBV7-2	NA	TRBJ2-1	14	CASSADGRYNEQFF	TGTGCCAGCAGCGCCGACGGGAGATACAATGAGCAGTTCTTC
NA	TRBV11-2	TRBD2	TRBJ2-3	18	CASSFEHLAGGVSDTQYF	TGTGCCAGCAGCTTTGAACATTTAGCGGGAGGGGTCTCAGATACGCAGTATTTT
once	TRBV5-1	NA	TRBJ2-7	16	CASRGGGRDIYNEQYF	TGCGCCAGCAGGGGTGGAGGCCGGGACATCTACAATGAGCAGTACTTC
NA	TRBV24-1	TRBD1	TRBJ2-3	18	CATSDSTPGTGSTDTQYF	TGTGCCACCAGTGATTCTACTCCAGGGACAGGCAGCACAGATACGCAGTATTTT
NA	TRBV20-1	TRBD2	TRBJ2-1	20	CSARDQPTVQGLAGLYEQFF	TGCAGTGCTAGAGACCAACCGACCGTCCAGGGACTAGCGGGTCTGTATGAGCAGTTCTTC
NA	TRBV7-9	NA	TRBJ2-3	17	CASSSGLGGWGTDTQYF	TGTGCCAGCAGCTCCGGGCTCGGGGGATGGGGCACAGATACGCAGTATTTT
few	TRBV29-1	NA	TRBJ2-1	13	CSVVGRRDNEQFF	TGCAGCGTTGTGGGTAGGCGGGACAATGAGCAGTTCTTC
NA	TRBV20-1	NA	TRBJ1-2	14	CSAHSPGDNYGYIF	TGCAGTGCTCATTCCCCAGGTGATAACTATGGCTACATCTTC
NA	TRBV15	NA	TRBJ2-1	15	CATSRDRARYNEQFF	TGTGCCACCAGCAGAGATAGGGCTAGATACAATGAGCAGTTCTTC
few	TRBV29-1	NA	TRBJ2-7	14	CSVEDEGSSYEQYF	TGCAGCGTTGAAGACGAGGGGAGCTCCTACGAGCAGTACTTC
NA	TRBV29-1	TRBD1	TRBJ2-7	13	CSTPGTGGNEQYF	TGCAGCACACCCGGGACAGGGGGCAACGAGCAGTACTTC
few	TRBV6-5	NA	TRBJ2-6	19	CASSYSGGRGGFRANVLTF	TGTGCCAGCAGTTACTCTGGGGGGAGAGGTGGATTCAGGGCCAACGTCCTGACTTTC
NA	TRBV7-9	TRBD2	TRBJ2-3	16	CASSTLLAGDRDTQYF	TGTGCCAGCAGCACCCTACTAGCGGGAGATCGAGATACGCAGTATTTT
many	TRBV20-1	TRBD1	TRBJ2-7	14	CSASRPGQGYEQYF	TGCAGTGCTAGCCGTCCGGGACAGGGGTACGAGCAGTACTTC
few	TRBV27	NA	TRBJ2-1	17	CASSFVQGPSSYNEQFF	TGTGCCAGCAGTTTCGTACAGGGTCCTAGCTCCTACAATGAGCAGTTCTTC
NA	TRBV3-1	NA	TRBJ2-5	14	CASSQDLRYNEQYF	TGTGCCAGCAGCCAAGATTTGAGATACAATGAGCAGTACTTC
NA	TRBV25-1	NA	TRBJ2-7	14	CASSSTRQRYEQYF	TGTGCCAGCAGCTCGACACGCCAAAGATACGAGCAGTACTTC
few	TRBV12-3/TRBV12-4	TRBD2	TRBJ2-4	15	CASSLAGSHKNIQYF	TGTGCCAGCAGCCTAGCGGGATCGCACAAAAACATTCAGTACTTC
NA	TRBV27	NA	TRBJ2-1	16	CASSLSIRRRGDEQFF	TGTGCCAGCAGTTTATCAATTAGGCGGAGGGGGGATGAGCAGTTCTTC